The present T cell receptor (beta chain) was sequenced within a study of CD8 T cells in ankylosing spondylitis. Notes on the study in general: Disease-associated clones were reportedly significantly overrepresented in matched ankylosing spondylitis synovial fluid. In ankylosing spondylitis blood, a motif of roughly 8 highly homologous TCR beta variants appeared characteristic. A subset of motif variants has previously been described in the synovial fluid and blood of reactive arthritis.

For TCR beta, libraries came from quantitative 5'-RACE with molecular barcodes. Using its own MiXCR run on the 5' RACE reads, TCRdb lists one record per CDR3 protein. The sample lists 290,000 or so distinct CDR3 sequences, 20% seen once, with about 3.7% in the top ten. In the case of this clonotype: The antigen is undetermined.

The CDR3 has 17 amino acids. The ends were cut back, 2 bases at V and 4 bases at J, with 17 bases in the middle. The chain employs TRBV12-3 or TRBV12-4 and TRBJ1-4, with D hard to call. The sample taken for sequencing was blood, either unsorted or a sorted T cell fraction (not recorded which). This clonotype was sampled from a female donor with ankylosing spondylitis or in good health (not recorded which). CDR3 nucleotide sequence: TGTGCCAGCAGTTTATTCCGCGCCAGAGGGTATAATGAAAAACTGTTTTTT. This codes for CASSLFRARGYNEKLFF.